This passage covers 5 T cell receptor beta chains from one sample sequenced in a study of blood T cell repertoires in COVID-19 (TCRdb year 2020). The library came from the immunoSEQ multiplex PCR assay. The immuneACCESS repertoire file appears here via TCRdb, limited to in-frame rearrangements. These files lack a portion of the clones; in checked studies, under half of the deficit traces to unresolved V genes, and the cause of the others is not known. The sample table lists 200,000 to 300,000 clones, about 85% of them with a count of one. Over 4% of the sample rests with the top ten. The source material was peripheral blood. Every receptor here comes from a man aged 55 to 70 who had recovered from COVID-19.

This chain uses TRBV5-4 with TRBJ1-4; TRBD1 matches at 11 bases. Germline V CDR1 and CDR2: SGHNT, YYREEE (reference sequence). The V segment lost 4 bases and the J segment 7 bases; nucleotides outside the gene matches: 6. CDR3 length equals 15 residues. The CDR3 protein is CASSHGQGAPEKLFF. The CDR3 DNA reads TGTGCCAGCAGCCATGGACAGGGGGCCCCTGAAAAACTGTTTTTT.

This chain links TRBV6-1 with TRBJ1-5; weak D call: TRBD1 (6 bases). The germline V and J ends were trimmed by 7 bases and 4 bases, with 17 bases remaining between them. CDR1 and CDR2 from the germline V gene are MNHNS and SASEGT. The length of the CDR3 is 15 residues. The CDR3 DNA reads TGTGCCAGCAAACCGCGGGGAGGGGGGAATCAGCCCCAGCATTTT. This codes for CASKPRGGGNQPQHF.

The chain joins TRBV9 to TRBJ1-6; tentatively, D is TRBD1 (6 bases). The V end was cut by 6 bases, the J end by 6 bases, with 10 bases between. In germline, CDR1 is SGDLS, CDR2 YYNGEE. This CDR3 is built from 13 residues. The DNA of the CDR3 is TGTGCCAGCACGAGGGGGATTAATTCACCCCTCCACTTT. Translating gives CASTRGINSPLHF.

V and J are TRBV5-4 and TRBJ2-3; D is undetermined. Germline values: CDR1 SGHNT, CDR2 YYREEE (reference sequence). V was shortened by 4 bases and J by 0 bases, with 9 bases between the two germline ends. The CDR3 consists of 14 residues. The CDR3 DNA reads TGTGCCAGCAGCCAGACAAGGAGCACAGATACGCAGTATTTT. Translation: CASSQTRSTDTQYF.

With regard to this clone: The sample has other DNA sequences that encode this CDR3 too. This rearrangement joins TRBV9 to TRBJ2-3; 10 bases align to TRBD2. Per germline, CDR1 SGDLS and CDR2 YYNGEE. There are 16 residues in the CDR3. Trimming at V came to 1 base and at J to 4 bases, leaving 6 bases not matched to a gene. CDR3 bases: TGTGCCAGCAGCGTATCAGCGGGGGGGCCCTCAGATACGCAGTATTTT. Protein sequence: CASSVSAGGPSDTQYF.